These T cell receptor beta chains were read from a single sample in a study of shared clonotypes between healthy human individuals. The method was immunoSEQ multiplex PCR; TCRdb's version includes in-frame clones alone and lacks a portion of them. The sample records hundreds of thousands of clones, roughly 70% being singletons. Material: memory CD4+ T cells sorted from blood. The origin of the receptors is a woman in her 30s in good health. The CDR3 runs from the conserved cysteine through the conserved F or W. Fields, in order: V gene, clone size, CDR3 length, J gene, D gene, CDR3 protein, CDR3 DNA. A D gene is named only where the DNA matches it firmly. Size is stated for part of the rows, as once, few or many counts, or as a class when the clone is expanded.

TRBV7-2	-	14	TRBJ1-5	-	CASSFRSPNQPQHF	TGTGCCAGCAGCTTTCGGTCGCCGAATCAGCCCCAGCATTTT
TRBV5-1	-	17	TRBJ2-5	TRBD2	CASSLAGRGSIRETQYF	TGCGCCAGCAGCTTGGCCGGGCGCGGGAGTATCCGAGAGACCCAGTACTTC
TRBV10-3	-	14	TRBJ2-7	TRBD2	CAISVREPLYEQYF	TGTGCCATCAGTGTGCGGGAGCCTCTCTACGAGCAGTACTTC
TRBV28	-	13	TRBJ1-1	-	CASSPPARGKAFF	TGTGCCAGCAGTCCCCCCGCCAGGGGCAAAGCTTTCTTT
TRBV5-1	once	13	TRBJ1-3	-	CASSLDTGNTIYF	TGCGCCAGCAGCTTGGATACGGGAAACACCATATATTTT
TRBV28	-	13	TRBJ2-7	-	CASSFLGPGEQYF	TGTGCCAGCAGTTTCCTCGGACCTGGGGAGCAGTACTTC
TRBV27	-	13	TRBJ2-1	-	CASSLSSYNEQFF	TGTGCCAGCAGTCTAAGCTCCTACAATGAGCAGTTCTTC
TRBV28	-	12	TRBJ1-6	-	CASSLSLTSLHF	TGTGCCAGCAGTTTATCCCTTACCTCCCTCCACTTT
TRBV2	-	13	TRBJ1-2	-	CASSKDANYGYTF	TGTGCCAGCAGTAAGGACGCTAACTATGGCTACACCTTC
TRBV2	few	13	TRBJ1-1	-	CASRNFPNTEAFF	TGTGCCAGCAGAAATTTTCCGAACACTGAAGCTTTCTTT
TRBV5-4	-	13	TRBJ2-5	-	CASSSNKQETQYF	TGTGCCAGCAGCAGTAACAAGCAAGAGACCCAGTACTTC
TRBV7-3	few	16	TRBJ2-7	-	CASSPQGGGRGYEQYF	TGTGCCAGCAGCCCCCAAGGTGGGGGGAGGGGGTACGAGCAGTACTTC
TRBV11-2	-	16	TRBJ1-4	TRBD1	CASSPAGGALNEKLFF	TGTGCCAGCAGCCCCGCAGGGGGAGCACTTAATGAAAAACTGTTTTTT
TRBV7-8	-	17	TRBJ2-7	TRBD1	CASSSRTGGFLAYEQYF	TGTGCCAGCAGCTCACGGACAGGGGGCTTCCTGGCCTACGAGCAGTACTTC
TRBV19	-	15	TRBJ2-4	-	CASSIAGLAKNIQYF	TGTGCCAGTAGTATAGCAGGTCTAGCCAAAAACATTCAGTACTTC
TRBV29-1	few	10	TRBJ1-2	TRBD1	CSVGQGGYTF	TGCAGCGTTGGACAGGGTGGCTACACCTTC
TRBV7-3	-	13	TRBJ2-5	-	CASSLNGEGYADF	TGTGCCAGCAGCTTAAACGGGGAAGGATACGCGGACTTC
TRBV4-1	many	13	TRBJ1-2	-	CASSQDQGYGYTF	TGCGCCAGCAGCCAAGATCAGGGGTATGGCTACACCTTC
TRBV11-2	-	13	TRBJ2-1	-	CASSLMETNEQFF	TGTGCCAGCAGCTTAATGGAGACCAATGAGCAGTTCTTC
TRBV11-2	many	15	TRBJ1-5	TRBD1	CASSLDRGGNQPQHF	TGTGCCAGCAGCTTGGACAGGGGAGGCAATCAGCCCCAGCATTTT
TRBV2	-	12	TRBJ2-7	-	CASSTGAYEQYF	TGTGCCTCCAGCACGGGGGCCTACGAGCAGTACTTC
TRBV6-1	-	15	TRBJ2-4	TRBD1	CASSEITGDENIQYF	TGTGCCAGCAGTGAAATCACAGGGGATGAAAACATTCAGTACTTC
TRBV5-4	-	16	TRBJ2-2	-	CASTPGGRSRDGELFF	TGTGCCAGCACCCCCGGGGGGCGAAGCAGAGACGGGGAGCTGTTTTTT
TRBV23-1	-	17	TRBJ2-3	-	CASSQSGEGMRTDTQYF	TGCGCCAGCAGTCAATCGGGGGAAGGGATGAGAACAGATACGCAGTATTTT
TRBV14	few	16	TRBJ2-7	-	CASSQDLRTAAYEQYF	TGTGCCAGCAGCCAAGATTTGAGGACAGCAGCCTACGAGCAGTACTTC
TRBV28	-	11	TRBJ1-1	-	CASTKAGGAFF	TGTGCCAGCACCAAAGCGGGGGGAGCTTTCTTT
TRBV7-9	-	16	TRBJ2-3	-	CASSRGLARSTDTQYF	TGTGCCAGCAGCCGCGGTCTAGCCCGCAGCACAGATACGCAGTATTTT
TRBV4-2	-	15	TRBJ2-3	-	CASSQDMGGADTQYF	TGTGCCAGCAGCCAAGATATGGGCGGGGCAGATACGCAGTATTTT
TRBV19	-	16	TRBJ1-4	-	CASSTRRGATNEKLFF	TGTGCCAGTAGTACACGACGAGGTGCAACTAATGAAAAACTGTTTTTT
TRBV5-4	-	15	TRBJ2-3	TRBD1	CASSSDRGPTDTQYF	TGTGCCAGCAGCTCCGACAGGGGGCCCACAGATACGCAGTATTTT
TRBV28	-	15	TRBJ2-7	-	CATTGPGTNSYEQYF	TGTGCCACCACCGGACCCGGGACGAATTCCTACGAGCAGTACTTC
TRBV7-6	-	14	TRBJ2-4	-	CASSPSTVKNIQYF	TGTGCCAGCAGCCCCAGTACGGTCAAAAACATTCAGTACTTC
TRBV6-6	few	12	TRBJ2-1	-	CASSYSGNEQFF	TGTGCCAGCAGTTACTCGGGCAATGAGCAGTTCTTC
TRBV10-2	few	13	TRBJ1-1	-	CASRVHAGTEAFF	TGCGCCAGCAGGGTTCATGCCGGCACTGAAGCTTTCTTT
TRBV6-1	-	14	TRBJ1-2	TRBD1	CASRPGQENYGYTF	TGTGCCAGCAGGCCGGGACAGGAAAACTATGGCTACACCTTC
TRBV11-3	-	12	TRBJ2-1	-	CASSLTGSSQFF	TGTGCCAGCAGCTTAACGGGATCCTCGCAGTTCTTC
TRBV5-1	-	15	TRBJ2-1	TRBD2	CASSQDTSGYNEQFF	TGCGCCAGCAGCCAGGATACTAGCGGATACAATGAGCAGTTCTTC
TRBV20-1	-	11	TRBJ1-1	-	CSFGWATEAFF	TGCAGTTTCGGGTGGGCCACTGAAGCTTTCTTT
TRBV28	-	15	TRBJ2-5	TRBD1	CASSFPAGGAETQYF	TGTGCCAGCAGTTTTCCGGCAGGGGGCGCGGAGACCCAGTACTTC
TRBV28	-	15	TRBJ1-4	-	CASSHGSTSGEKLFF	TGTGCCAGCAGTCACGGTTCGACCAGCGGCGAAAAACTGTTTTTT
TRBV10-1	-	19	TRBJ2-6	TRBD1	CASSESPRDRGPGANVLTF	TGCGCCAGCAGTGAGTCTCCCCGAGACAGGGGGCCTGGGGCCAACGTCCTGACTTTC
TRBV6-6	-	15	TRBJ1-3	-	CASSRARGSGNTIYF	TGTGCCAGCAGTAGGGCCAGGGGATCTGGAAACACCATATATTTT
TRBV19	once	16	TRBJ2-4	TRBD2	CASSMGQRDSKNIQYF	TGTGCCAGTAGTATGGGTCAGCGGGATAGCAAAAACATTCAGTACTTC